This entry describes one T cell receptor beta chain. Its antigen is not yet known. No much larger clone exists at a distance of one base, and base qualities are not known. The library was prepared using 5' RACE. Sequencer: Illumina HiSeq 2500. A second PCR of roughly 7 to 11 cycles was performed with a sample-barcoded 5' primer and a J-beta primer mix. A template-switch 5' adaptor carrying 12 random nucleotides introduced a unique molecular identifier onto each TCR beta cDNA molecule. Each sample yielded at least 2.5 million CDR3-containing paired-end reads. First-strand cDNA was synthesized from all RNA with the Mint cDNA synthesis kit, primed by a TRBC-specific oligonucleotide. All cDNA was treated with uracil-DNA glycosylase and then went through a first 18-cycle PCR with the universal primers M1SS and BC2_uni_R. Turning to the authors' computational methods: For normalization, 1 million high-quality reads, each with a distinct molecular identifier, were randomly selected from each sample. Reads with shared molecular identifiers were discarded instead of being binned into consensus sequences. CDR3 identification, clonotype clustering and error correction used MiTCR with a Q25 quality threshold and the strictest error-elimination algorithm. A nonparametric unseen species model with Euler transformation was used to estimate a lower bound on total TCR beta diversity. TCRdb ran its own pipeline on the public reads, namely fastp trimming at Q25 and MiXCR clone calling, and kept in-frame beta chains. Here each entry gathers all rows of one CDR3 protein and keeps the most common genes and DNA. The V and J calls, along with clone size, are taken from TCRdb and not from the paper's own processing. The sample contains 1.5 million to 2 million distinct CDR3 sequences, roughly 28% of them found a single time. The ten largest clones capture 7.7% of the sample.

These data belong to a study of blood T cells in healthy people across ages (dated by TCRdb to between 2014 and 2017). About the study as a whole: In model experiments, template switching captured about one uniquely barcoded TCR beta cDNA molecule for every two T cells. For two donors (one aged 18 to 29 and one aged 80 or older), the study analyzed two additional independent replicas of 1 million unique cDNA reads from the same blood draw. The donors were split into four age groups: young (average 16 years), middle-aged (nearly 40), aged (over 55) and long-lived (under 85). To avoid experimental bias, donors of different ages were randomly spread across the sequencing lanes. Using deep sequencing normalized with unique cDNA molecular identifiers, the study measured how TCR beta repertoire diversity changes with age.

What the authors observed across the whole study: Bulk unsorted PBMC profiling prevented conclusive comparison of naive and antigen-experienced compartments. Observed TCR beta diversity per million T cells fell roughly linearly with age, and a significant reduction was already apparent by age around 39. Because donor CMV infection status was unknown, age-related changes in expanded clonotypes were potentially confounded. Total diversity estimates from one million sequenced T cells were considered lower bounds and underestimates. Compared with the aged group, more naive CD4+ T cells, fewer expanded clones and increased TCR diversity were shown by the long-lived group, suggesting age selection. Observed TCR beta diversity correlated strongly with the percentage of naive T cells measured by flow cytometry.

Systemically healthy Caucasian individuals from Russia, around 38 in total and aged about 6 to 100 years, were included as donors. Each donor gave around 9.9 milliliters of peripheral blood, collected into EDTA-treated Vacutainer tubes. PBMCs were isolated by Ficoll-Paque density-gradient centrifugation, with at least 6 million obtained per sample. Trizol reagent was used to extract total RNA from PBMCs, with at least 5 micrograms per sample. Naive CD45RAhigh/CD27high T cell percentages were measured by flow cytometry on a PBMC aliquot from every donor. The source of this sequence is a woman aged 30 to 39 in good health. Material: blood.

The CDR3 reads CASRPSGQGAYYGYTF. The bases are TGTGCCAGCAGACCAAGCGGACAGGGGGCTTACTATGGCTACACCTTC. This sequence uses TRBV12-3 or TRBV12-4 and TRBJ1-2, and 11 bases in between align with TRBD1. Reading from cysteine to phenylalanine, the CDR3 counts 16 amino acids. Kept here is only the CDR3 DNA, which spans 48 bases and is read in frame from base 1. The germline V and J ends show losses of 6 bases and 3 bases respectively, and no gene match explains 9 bases of the junction.